This TCR beta chain was found in a study of blood T cell repertoires in COVID-19. Overall study: COVID-19 samples, acute and convalescent, were from the United States, Italy and Spain. T cells, B-cell-depleted T cells, or PBMCs provided the cDNA or gDNA that served as material.

Germline assignment: CDR1 MRHNA and CDR2 SNTAGT. The V end lost 6 bases, the J end lost 8 bases, and 13 bases lay between the germline ends. The CDR3 totals 12 residues. Here immunoSEQ multiplex PCR was the method, and the copy in TCRdb shows in-frame clones only, minus some. The table records over 200,000 clones, 86% of them present only once. The V call is TRBV6-4, the J call TRBJ1-2, with D maybe TRBD1 (6 bases). Sequenced input: PBMCs or T cells enriched from blood (not recorded which). This sequence originates from a young man who had recovered from COVID-19. The DNA of the CDR3 is TGTGCCAGCAGACCAGGGGATGGAGGCTACACCTTC. Protein sequence: CASRPGDGGYTF.